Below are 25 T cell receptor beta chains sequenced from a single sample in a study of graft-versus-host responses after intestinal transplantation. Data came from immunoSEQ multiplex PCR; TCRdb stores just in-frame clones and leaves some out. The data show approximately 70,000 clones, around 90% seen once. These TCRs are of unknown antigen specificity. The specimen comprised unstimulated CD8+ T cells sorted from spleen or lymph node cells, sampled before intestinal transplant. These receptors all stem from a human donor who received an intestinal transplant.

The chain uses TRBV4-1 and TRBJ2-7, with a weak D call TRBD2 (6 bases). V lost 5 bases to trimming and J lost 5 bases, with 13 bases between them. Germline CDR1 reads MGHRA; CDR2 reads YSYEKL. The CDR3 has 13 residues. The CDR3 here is CASSGEVKDEQYF. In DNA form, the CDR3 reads TGCGCCAGCAGCGGGGAGGTAAAGGACGAGCAGTACTTC.

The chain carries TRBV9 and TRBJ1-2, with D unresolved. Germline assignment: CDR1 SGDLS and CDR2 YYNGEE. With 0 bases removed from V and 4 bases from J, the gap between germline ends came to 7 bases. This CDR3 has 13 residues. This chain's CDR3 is CASSVVGGYGYTF. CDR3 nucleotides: TGTGCCAGCAGCGTAGTCGGCGGCTATGGCTACACCTTC.

The CDR3, as DNA: TGTGCCAGCAGTGCCGGACTAGCCGTTACCTACGAGCAGTACTTC. It is translated as CASSAGLAVTYEQYF. This rearrangement joins TRBV28 to TRBJ2-7, with 8 bases matching TRBD2. CDR1 and CDR2 (germline): MDHEN, SYDVKM. With V trimmed by 5 bases and J by 2 bases, 8 bases remained unmatched. The CDR3 runs to 15 residues.

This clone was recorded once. The CDR3 bases are TGCGCCAGCAGCCAAGGAACAGGGGGCCATGGCTACACCTTC. Translating it yields CASSQGTGGHGYTF. V is TRBV4-1 and J is TRBJ1-2; 9 positions match TRBD1. This CDR3 contains 14 residues. V shed 1 base and J 6 bases; nucleotides not matched to a gene: 3. Germline V gene data show CDR1 as MGHRA and CDR2 as YSYEKL.

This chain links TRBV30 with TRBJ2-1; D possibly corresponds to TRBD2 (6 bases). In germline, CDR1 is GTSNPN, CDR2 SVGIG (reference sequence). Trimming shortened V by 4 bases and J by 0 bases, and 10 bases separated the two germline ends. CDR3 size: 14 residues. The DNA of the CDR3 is TGTGCCTGGACTTTAGCGGTCTCCTACAATGAGCAGTTCTTC. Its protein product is CAWTLAVSYNEQFF.

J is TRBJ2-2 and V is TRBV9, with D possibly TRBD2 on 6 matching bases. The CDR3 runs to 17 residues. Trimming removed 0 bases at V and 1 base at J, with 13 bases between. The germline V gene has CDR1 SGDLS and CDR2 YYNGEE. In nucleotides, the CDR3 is TGTGCCAGCAGCGTAGGCGGGTGGAGGGAGAACACCGGGGAGCTGTTTTTT. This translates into CASSVGGWRENTGELFF.

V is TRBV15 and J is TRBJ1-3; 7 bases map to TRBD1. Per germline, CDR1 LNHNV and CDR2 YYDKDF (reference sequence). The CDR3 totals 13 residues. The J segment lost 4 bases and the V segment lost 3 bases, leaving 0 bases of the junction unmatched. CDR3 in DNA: TGTGCCACCAGCAGCAGGGGGGGAAACACCATATATTTT. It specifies CATSSRGGNTIYF.

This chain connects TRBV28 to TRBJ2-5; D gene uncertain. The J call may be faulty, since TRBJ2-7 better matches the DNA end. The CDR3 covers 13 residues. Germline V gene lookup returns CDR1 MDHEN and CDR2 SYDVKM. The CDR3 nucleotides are TGTGCCAGCAGTTTGGTGATTCCCTACGAGCAGTACTTC. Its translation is CASSLVIPYEQYF.

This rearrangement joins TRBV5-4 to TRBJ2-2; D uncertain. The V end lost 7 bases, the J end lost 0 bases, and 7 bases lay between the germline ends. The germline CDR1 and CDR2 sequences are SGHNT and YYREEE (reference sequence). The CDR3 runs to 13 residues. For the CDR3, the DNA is TGTGCCAGCCGACACCCGAACACCGGGGAGCTGTTTTTT. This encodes CASRHPNTGELFF.

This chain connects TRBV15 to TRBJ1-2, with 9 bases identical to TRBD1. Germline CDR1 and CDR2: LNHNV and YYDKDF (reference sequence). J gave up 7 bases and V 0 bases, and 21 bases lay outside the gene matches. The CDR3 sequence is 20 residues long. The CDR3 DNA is TGTGCCACCAGCAGAGATCGAGGTGCGCTACCGGGACAGGGCAGGCTTGGCTACACCTTC. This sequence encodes CATSRDRGALPGQGRLGYTF.

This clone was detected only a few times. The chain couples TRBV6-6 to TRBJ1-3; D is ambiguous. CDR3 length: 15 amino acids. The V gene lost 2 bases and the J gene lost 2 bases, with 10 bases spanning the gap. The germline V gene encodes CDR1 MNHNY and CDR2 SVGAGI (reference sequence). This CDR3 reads CASSYAPVAGNTIYF. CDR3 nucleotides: TGTGCCAGCAGTTACGCCCCCGTAGCTGGAAACACCATATATTTT.

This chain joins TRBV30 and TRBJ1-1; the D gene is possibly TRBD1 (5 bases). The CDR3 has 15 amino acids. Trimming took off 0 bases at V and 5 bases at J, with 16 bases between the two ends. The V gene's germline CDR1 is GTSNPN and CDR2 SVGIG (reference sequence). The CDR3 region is CAWSVPRESETEAFF. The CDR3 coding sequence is TGTGCCTGGAGTGTACCCAGGGAAAGTGAGACTGAAGCTTTCTTT.

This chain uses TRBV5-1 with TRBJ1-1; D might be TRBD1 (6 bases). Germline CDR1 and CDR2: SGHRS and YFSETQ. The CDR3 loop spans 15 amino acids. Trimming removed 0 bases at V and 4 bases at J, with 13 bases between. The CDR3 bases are TGCGCCAGCAGCTTGGTTCAGGGGCAGGGCACTGAAGCTTTCTTT. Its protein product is CASSLVQGQGTEAFF. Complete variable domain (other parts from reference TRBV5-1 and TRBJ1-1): KAGVTQTPRYLIKTRGQQVTLSCSPISGHRSVSWYQQTPGQGLQFLFEYFSETQRNKGNFPGRFSGRQFSNSRSEMNVSTLELGDSALYLCASSLVQGQGTEAFFGQGTRLTVV.

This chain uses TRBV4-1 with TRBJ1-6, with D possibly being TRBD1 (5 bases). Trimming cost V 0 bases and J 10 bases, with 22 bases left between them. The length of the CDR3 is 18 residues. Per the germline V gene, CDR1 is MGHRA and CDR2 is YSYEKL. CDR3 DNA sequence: TGCGCCAGCAGCCAAGACCACGACCCAGTCAGGGTTCGGTCACCCCTCCACTTT. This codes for CASSQDHDPVRVRSPLHF.

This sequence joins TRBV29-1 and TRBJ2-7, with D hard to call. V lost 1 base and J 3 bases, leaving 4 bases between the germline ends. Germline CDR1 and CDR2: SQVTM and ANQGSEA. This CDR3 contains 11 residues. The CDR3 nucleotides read TGCAGCGTTGAAGGCAGCTACGAGCAGTACTTC. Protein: CSVEGSYEQYF.

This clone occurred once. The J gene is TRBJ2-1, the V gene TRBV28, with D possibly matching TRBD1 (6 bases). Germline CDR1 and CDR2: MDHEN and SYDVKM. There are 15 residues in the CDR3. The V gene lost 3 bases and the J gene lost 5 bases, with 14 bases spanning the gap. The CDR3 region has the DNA TGTGCCAGCAGTTTCCGGGACATATCCGACAATGAGCAGTTCTTC. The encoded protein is CASSFRDISDNEQFF.

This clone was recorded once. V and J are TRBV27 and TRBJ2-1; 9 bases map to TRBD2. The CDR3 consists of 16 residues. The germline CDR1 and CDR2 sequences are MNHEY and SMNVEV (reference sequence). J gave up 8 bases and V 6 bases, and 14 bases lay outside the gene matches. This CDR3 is CASSLTAGGRIHEQFF. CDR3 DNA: TGTGCCAGCAGCCTTACCGCGGGGGGGCGTATTCATGAGCAGTTCTTC.

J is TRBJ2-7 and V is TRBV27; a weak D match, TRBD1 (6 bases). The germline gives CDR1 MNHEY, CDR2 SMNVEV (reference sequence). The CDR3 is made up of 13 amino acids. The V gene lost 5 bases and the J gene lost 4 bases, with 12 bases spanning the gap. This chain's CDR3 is CASSKGVGYEQYF. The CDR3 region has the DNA TGTGCCAGCAGTAAGGGGGTTGGGTACGAGCAGTACTTC.

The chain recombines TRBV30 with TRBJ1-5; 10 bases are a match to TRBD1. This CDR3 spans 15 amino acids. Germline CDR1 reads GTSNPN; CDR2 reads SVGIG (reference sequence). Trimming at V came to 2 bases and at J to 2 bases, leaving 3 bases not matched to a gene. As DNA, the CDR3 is TGTGCCTGGAGTCCAGGGACAGGGGGCAATCAGCCCCAGCATTTT. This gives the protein CAWSPGTGGNQPQHF.

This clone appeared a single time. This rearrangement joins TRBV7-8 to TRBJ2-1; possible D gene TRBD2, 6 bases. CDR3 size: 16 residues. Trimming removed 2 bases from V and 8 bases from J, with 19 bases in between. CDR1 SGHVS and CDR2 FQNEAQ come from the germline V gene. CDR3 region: CASSLIAGTPDYEQFF. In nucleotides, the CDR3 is TGTGCCAGCAGCTTAATTGCGGGAACACCCGATTATGAGCAGTTCTTC.

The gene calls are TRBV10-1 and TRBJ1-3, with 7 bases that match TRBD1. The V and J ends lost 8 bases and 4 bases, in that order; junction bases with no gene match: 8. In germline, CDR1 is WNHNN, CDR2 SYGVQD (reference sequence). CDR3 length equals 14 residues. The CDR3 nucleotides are TGCGCCAGCTCAAACAGGGGTGAGGGAAACACCATATATTTT. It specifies CASSNRGEGNTIYF.

This chain's CDR3 is CASGQSMNTEAFF. The CDR3 DNA sequence: TGTGCCAGCGGACAGAGCATGAACACTGAAGCTTTCTTT. The V gene is TRBV19, the J gene TRBJ1-1; D may be TRBD1 (6 bases). Germline CDR1 reads LNHDA; CDR2 reads SQIVND (reference sequence). Trimming stripped 9 bases from V and 0 bases from J, with 11 bases between. This CDR3 has 13 amino acids.

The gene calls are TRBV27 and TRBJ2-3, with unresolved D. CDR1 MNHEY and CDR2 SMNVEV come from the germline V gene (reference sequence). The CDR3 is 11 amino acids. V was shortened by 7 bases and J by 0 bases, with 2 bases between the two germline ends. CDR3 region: CASTSTDTQYF. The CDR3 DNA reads TGTGCCAGCACGAGCACAGATACGCAGTATTTT.

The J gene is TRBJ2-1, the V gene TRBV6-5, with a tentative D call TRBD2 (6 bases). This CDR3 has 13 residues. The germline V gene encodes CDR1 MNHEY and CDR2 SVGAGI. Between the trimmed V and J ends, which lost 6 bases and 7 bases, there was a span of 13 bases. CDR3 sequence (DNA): TGTGCCAGCAGCCGCCTCAGCGGGAATGAGCAGTTCTTC. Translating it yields CASSRLSGNEQFF.

The CDR3 here is CASSLAFIDFSNEQFF. The DNA for the CDR3 is TGTGCCAGCAGCTTAGCGTTTATTGACTTCTCAAATGAGCAGTTCTTC. V and J are TRBV11-1 and TRBJ2-1, with D unresolved. Germline lookup yields CDR1 SGHAT and CDR2 FQDESV (reference sequence). This CDR3 is 16 amino acids long. V lost 0 bases and J 7 bases, leaving 16 bases between the germline ends.